This T cell receptor beta chain was documented in a study of tissue T cells after allogeneic stem cell transplantation. Clones were sequenced by immunoSEQ multiplex PCR, and TCRdb holds only the in-frame ones, with some missing. The table records 6,300 or so clones, 60% to 80% of them present only once. This CDR3 comprises 18 residues. The V gene's germline CDR1 is LGHDT and CDR2 YNNKEL (reference sequence). With 2 bases removed from V and 4 bases from J, the gap between germline ends came to 18 bases. The V gene is TRBV3-1 (or the pseudogene TRBV3-2), the J gene TRBJ1-6; D gene ambiguous. This TCR derives from a woman aged 18 to 49 with breast cancer. Material: tissue from the rectum, obtained at autopsy. The CDR3 spells CASSQSPRAVGYNSPLHF. DNA for the CDR3: TGTGCCAGCAGCCAAAGCCCCCGGGCAGTTGGGTATAATTCACCCCTCCACTTT.